This entry features one TCR beta chain sequence. The entry originates in a study of blood T cell repertoires in COVID-19. The wider study: From the United States, Italy and Spain came samples of acute and convalescent COVID-19. In each case, the material was cDNA or gDNA derived from T cells, B-cell-depleted T cells, or PBMCs.

Looked up from germline, CDR1 is KGHSH and CDR2 is LQKENI. Trimming cost V 0 bases and J 9 bases, with 12 bases left between them. CDR3 length: 15 residues. As originally analysed: Reference gene primers were amplified, and this amplification served to estimate nucleated cell counts. Data came from immunoSEQ multiplex PCR; TCRdb stores just in-frame clones and leaves some out. D and trimming were read from the DNA, whereas the V and J calls and clone size are those reported in that table. The repertoire holds roughly 38,000 clones, with approximately 88% as singletons. The clonotype was recovered from a woman between 65 and 79 years old with acute or convalescent COVID-19. Sequences were obtained from peripheral blood. The V call is TRBV18, the J call TRBJ1-6, with D possibly matching TRBD1 (5 bases). The CDR3: CASSPPGRGSSPLHF. The CDR3 region has the DNA TGTGCCAGCTCACCACCGGGAAGGGGCAGTTCACCCCTCCACTTT.